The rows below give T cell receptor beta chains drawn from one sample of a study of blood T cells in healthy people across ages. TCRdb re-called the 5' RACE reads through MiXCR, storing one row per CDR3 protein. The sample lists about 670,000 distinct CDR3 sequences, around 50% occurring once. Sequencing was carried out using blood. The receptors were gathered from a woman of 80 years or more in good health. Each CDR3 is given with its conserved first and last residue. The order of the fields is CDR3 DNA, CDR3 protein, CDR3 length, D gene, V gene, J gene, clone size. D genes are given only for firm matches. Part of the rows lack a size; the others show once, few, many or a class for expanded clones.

TGTGCCTGGAGTGTAGCGGGTGGAGCTTTCTTT	CAWSVAGGAFF	11	.	TRBV30	TRBJ1-1	.
TGTGCCAGCCCCCGGCAGGGAGGGTCCTACGAGCAGTACTTC	CASPRQGGSYEQYF	14	TRBD2	TRBV25-1	TRBJ2-7	.
TGTGCCAGCAGACCAACAGGGGGAGACTACACTGAAGCTTTCTTT	CASRPTGGDYTEAFF	15	TRBD1	TRBV28	TRBJ1-1	few
TGTGCCAGCAGCTTTGGTCCAACGAGCTCCTACAATGAGCAGTTCTTC	CASSFGPTSSYNEQFF	16	.	TRBV7-3	TRBJ2-1	once
TGCAGCGCCAAAGGAGGGGGGCGTGAGAACACTGAAGCTTTCTTT	CSAKGGGRENTEAFF	15	.	TRBV29-1	TRBJ1-1	many
TGCAGTGCCAATCCCGGGACAGGGGAGACCCAGTACTTC	CSANPGTGETQYF	13	TRBD1	TRBV20-1	TRBJ2-5	many
TGTGCCAGCTCACCAAAGGGGGCTCGCACTGAAGCTTTCTTT	CASSPKGARTEAFF	14	TRBD1	TRBV18	TRBJ1-1	many
TGTGCCAGCAGCGTAGGAGCGGGGGGGCTTGATGAGCAGTTCTTC	CASSVGAGGLDEQFF	15	TRBD2	TRBV9	TRBJ2-1	few
TGTGCCAGCAGCCTTAGCGGGAGAGCGGATGAGCAGTTCTTC	CASSLSGRADEQFF	14	TRBD2	TRBV12-3/TRBV12-4	TRBJ2-1	.
TGTGCCAGCAGCAAACGCCGAGTAAGCCGACAAGAGACCCAGTACTTC	CASSKRRVSRQETQYF	16	.	TRBV21-1	TRBJ2-5	once
TGTGCCAGCCAAATATACGGAAACTATGGCTACACCTTC	CASQIYGNYGYTF	13	.	TRBV7-2	TRBJ1-2	many
TGTGCCAGCAGGGGGACTAGGCAGACTGACGAGCAGTACTTC	CASRGTRQTDEQYF	14	TRBD2	TRBV12-3/TRBV12-4	TRBJ2-7	many
TGTGCCAGCAGCCCGAGGAGGGTATCTAGTTCGAACACTGAAGCTTTCTTT	CASSPRRVSSSNTEAFF	17	.	TRBV27	TRBJ1-1	few
TGTGCCAGCAGCCTCCCGGGATTATCCTACGAGCAGTACTTC	CASSLPGLSYEQYF	14	.	TRBV7-9	TRBJ2-7	many